This TCR beta chain emerged from a study of blood T cell repertoires in COVID-19. Trimming stripped 4 bases from V and 3 bases from J, with 10 bases between. The germline V gene encodes CDR1 SNHLY and CDR2 FYNNEI. This CDR3 is 14 amino acids long. Per the original data handling: Amplifying reference gene primers gave estimates of nucleated cell counts. Generated by immunoSEQ multiplex PCR, the TCRdb table keeps only in-frame clones and is missing some. V and J calls plus clone size are reproduced from that table; the DNA served to infer D and trimming. This table holds nearly 25,000 clones, about 81% found once.

The clonotype originates from an older woman with COVID-19, enrolled during active disease. The sample was peripheral blood. The chain couples TRBV2 to TRBJ1-5; D possibly corresponds to TRBD1 (5 bases). CDR3 DNA sequence: TGTGCCAGCAGTGTTGACAGCGACAATCAGCCCCAGCATTTT. As protein: CASSVDSDNQPQHF.